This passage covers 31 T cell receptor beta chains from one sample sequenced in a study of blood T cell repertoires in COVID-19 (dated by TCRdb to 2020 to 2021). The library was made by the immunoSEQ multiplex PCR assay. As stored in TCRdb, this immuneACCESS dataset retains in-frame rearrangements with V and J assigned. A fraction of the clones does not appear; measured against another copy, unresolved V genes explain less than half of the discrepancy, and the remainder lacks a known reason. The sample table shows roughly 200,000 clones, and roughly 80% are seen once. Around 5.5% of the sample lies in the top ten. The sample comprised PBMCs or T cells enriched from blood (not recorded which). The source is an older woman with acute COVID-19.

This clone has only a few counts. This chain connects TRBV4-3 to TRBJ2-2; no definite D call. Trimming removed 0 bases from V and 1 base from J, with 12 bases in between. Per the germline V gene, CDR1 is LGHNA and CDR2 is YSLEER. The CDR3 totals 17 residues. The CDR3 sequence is CASSQEPGLGNTGELFF. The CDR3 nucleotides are TGCGCCAGCAGCCAAGAACCCGGTCTTGGGAACACCGGGGAGCTGTTTTTT.

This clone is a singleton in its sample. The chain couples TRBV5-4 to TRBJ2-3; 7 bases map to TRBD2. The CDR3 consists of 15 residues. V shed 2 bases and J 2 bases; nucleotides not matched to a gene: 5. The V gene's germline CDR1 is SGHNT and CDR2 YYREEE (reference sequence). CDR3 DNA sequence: TGTGCCAGCAGCTTTGCTAGCGGTACCACAGATACGCAGTATTTT. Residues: CASSFASGTTDTQYF.

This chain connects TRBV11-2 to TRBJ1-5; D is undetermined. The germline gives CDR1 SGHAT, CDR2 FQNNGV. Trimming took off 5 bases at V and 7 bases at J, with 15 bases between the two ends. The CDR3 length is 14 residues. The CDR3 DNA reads TGTGCCAGCAGCCCGGGTCACCCCAACCAGCCCCAGCATTTT. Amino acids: CASSPGHPNQPQHF.

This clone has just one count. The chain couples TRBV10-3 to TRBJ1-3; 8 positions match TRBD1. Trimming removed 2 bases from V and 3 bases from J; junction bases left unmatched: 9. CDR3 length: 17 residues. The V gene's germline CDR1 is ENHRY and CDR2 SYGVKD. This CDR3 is CAISERQGNIGGNTIYF. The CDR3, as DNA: TGTGCCATCAGTGAGAGACAGGGGAATATAGGTGGAAACACCATATATTTT.

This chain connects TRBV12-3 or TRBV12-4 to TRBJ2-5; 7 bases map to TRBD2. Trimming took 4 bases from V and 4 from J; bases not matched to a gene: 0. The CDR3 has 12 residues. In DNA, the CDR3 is TGTGCCAGCAGTTCGGGAGGAGAGACCCAGTACTTC. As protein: CASSSGGETQYF.

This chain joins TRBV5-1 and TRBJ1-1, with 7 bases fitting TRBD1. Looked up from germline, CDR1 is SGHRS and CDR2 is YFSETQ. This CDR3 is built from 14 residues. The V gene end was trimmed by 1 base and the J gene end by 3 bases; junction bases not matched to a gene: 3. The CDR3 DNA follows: TGCGCCAGCAGCTTGAGAGGGGGCGACACTGAAGCTTTCTTT. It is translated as CASSLRGGDTEAFF.

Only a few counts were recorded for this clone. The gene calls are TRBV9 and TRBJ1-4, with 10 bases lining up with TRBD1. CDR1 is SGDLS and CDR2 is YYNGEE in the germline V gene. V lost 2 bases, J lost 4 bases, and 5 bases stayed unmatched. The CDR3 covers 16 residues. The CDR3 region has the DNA TGTGCCAGCAGCGTGACAGGGGGCGCTTTTAATGAAAAACTGTTTTTT. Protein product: CASSVTGGAFNEKLFF.

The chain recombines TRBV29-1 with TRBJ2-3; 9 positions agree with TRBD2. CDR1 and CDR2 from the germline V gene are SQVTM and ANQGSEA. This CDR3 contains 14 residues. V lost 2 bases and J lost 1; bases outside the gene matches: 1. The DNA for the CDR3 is TGCAGCGTTGAAAAGCGGGAGGGCACAGATACGCAGTATTTT. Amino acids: CSVEKREGTDTQYF.

The CDR3 sequence is CASSSPSIGELFF. The CDR3 DNA reads as TGTGCCAGCAGCTCCCCTAGTATCGGGGAGCTGTTTTTT. The chain uses TRBV7-9 and TRBJ2-2; D gene uncertain. Trimming took 4 bases from V and 7 from J, leaving 10 bases between them. Germline CDR1 is SEHNR and CDR2 is FQNEAQ (reference sequence). This CDR3 has 13 residues.

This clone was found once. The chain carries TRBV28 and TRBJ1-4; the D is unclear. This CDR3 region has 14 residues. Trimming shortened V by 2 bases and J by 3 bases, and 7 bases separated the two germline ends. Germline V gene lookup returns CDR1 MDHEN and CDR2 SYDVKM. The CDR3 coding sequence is TGTGCCAGCAGTTTAAGAGATTCTAATGAAAAACTGTTTTTT. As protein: CASSLRDSNEKLFF.

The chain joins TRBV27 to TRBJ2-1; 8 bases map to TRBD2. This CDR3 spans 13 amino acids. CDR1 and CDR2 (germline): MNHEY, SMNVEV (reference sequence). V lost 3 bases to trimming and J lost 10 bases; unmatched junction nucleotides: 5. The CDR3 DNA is TGTGCCAGCAGTTTCGGGGGGGCAAGGGAGCAGTTCTTC. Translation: CASSFGGAREQFF.

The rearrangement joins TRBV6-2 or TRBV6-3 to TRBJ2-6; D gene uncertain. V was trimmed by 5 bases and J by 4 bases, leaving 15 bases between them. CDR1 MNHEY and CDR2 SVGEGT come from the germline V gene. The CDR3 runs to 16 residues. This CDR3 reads CASSHTSPPGANVLTF. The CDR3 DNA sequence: TGTGCCAGCAGTCACACGTCTCCTCCGGGGGCCAACGTCCTGACTTTC.

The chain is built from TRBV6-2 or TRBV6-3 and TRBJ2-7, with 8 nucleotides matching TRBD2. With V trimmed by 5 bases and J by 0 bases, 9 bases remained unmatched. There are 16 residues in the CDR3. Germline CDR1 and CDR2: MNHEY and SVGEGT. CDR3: CASSPSQRGSSYEQYF. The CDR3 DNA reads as TGTGCCAGCAGTCCCTCCCAGCGGGGGAGCTCCTACGAGCAGTACTTC.

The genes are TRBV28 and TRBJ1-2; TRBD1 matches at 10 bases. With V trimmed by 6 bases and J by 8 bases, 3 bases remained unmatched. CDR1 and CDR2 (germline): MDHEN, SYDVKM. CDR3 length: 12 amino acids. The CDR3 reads CASRGTGEGYTF. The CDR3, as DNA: TGTGCCAGCAGGGGGACAGGGGAGGGCTACACCTTC.

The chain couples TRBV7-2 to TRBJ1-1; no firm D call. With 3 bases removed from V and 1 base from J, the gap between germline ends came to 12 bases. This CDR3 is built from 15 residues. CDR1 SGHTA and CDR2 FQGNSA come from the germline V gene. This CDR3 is CASSFVQGGNTEAFF. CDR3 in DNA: TGTGCCAGCAGCTTCGTACAAGGAGGGAACACTGAAGCTTTCTTT.

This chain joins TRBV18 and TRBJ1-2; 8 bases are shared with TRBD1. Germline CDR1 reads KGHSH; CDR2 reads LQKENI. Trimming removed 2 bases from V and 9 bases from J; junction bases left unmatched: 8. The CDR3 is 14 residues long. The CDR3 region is CASSPFLTGASYTF. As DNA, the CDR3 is TGTGCCAGCTCACCATTCTTGACAGGGGCAAGCTACACCTTC.

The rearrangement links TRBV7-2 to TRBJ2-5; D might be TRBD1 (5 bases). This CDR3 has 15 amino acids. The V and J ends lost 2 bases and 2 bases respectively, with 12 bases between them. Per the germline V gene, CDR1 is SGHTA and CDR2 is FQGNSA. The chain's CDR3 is CASSLRVGQQETQYF. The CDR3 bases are TGTGCCAGCAGCTTACGAGTGGGGCAGCAAGAGACCCAGTACTTC.

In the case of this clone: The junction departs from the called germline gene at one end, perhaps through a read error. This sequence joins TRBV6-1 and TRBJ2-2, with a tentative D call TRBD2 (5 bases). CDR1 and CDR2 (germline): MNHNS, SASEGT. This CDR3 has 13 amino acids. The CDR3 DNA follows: TGTGCCAGCAGAGAAGGAGGTGGCGGGGAGCTGTTTTTT. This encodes CASREGGGGELFF.

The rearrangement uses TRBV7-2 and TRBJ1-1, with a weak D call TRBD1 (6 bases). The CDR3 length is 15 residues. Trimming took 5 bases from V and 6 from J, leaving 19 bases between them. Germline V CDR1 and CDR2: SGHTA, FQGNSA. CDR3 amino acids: CASSLQGTEVSEAFF. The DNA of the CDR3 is TGTGCCAGCAGCCTTCAGGGGACGGAAGTGTCTGAAGCTTTCTTT.

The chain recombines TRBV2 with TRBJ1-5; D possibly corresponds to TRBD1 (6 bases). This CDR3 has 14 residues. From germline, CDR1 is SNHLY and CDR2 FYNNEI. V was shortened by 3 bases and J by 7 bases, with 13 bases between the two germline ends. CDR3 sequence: CASSDRGGLQPQHF. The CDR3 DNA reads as TGTGCCAGCAGTGATAGAGGGGGATTACAGCCCCAGCATTTT.

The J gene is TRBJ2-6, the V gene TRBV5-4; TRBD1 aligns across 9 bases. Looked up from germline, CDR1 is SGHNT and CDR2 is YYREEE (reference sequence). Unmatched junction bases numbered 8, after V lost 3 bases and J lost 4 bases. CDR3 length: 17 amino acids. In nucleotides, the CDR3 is TGTGCCAGCAGCTCCTACGGGACAGGGTCAGGGGCCAACGTCCTGACTTTC. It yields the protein CASSSYGTGSGANVLTF.

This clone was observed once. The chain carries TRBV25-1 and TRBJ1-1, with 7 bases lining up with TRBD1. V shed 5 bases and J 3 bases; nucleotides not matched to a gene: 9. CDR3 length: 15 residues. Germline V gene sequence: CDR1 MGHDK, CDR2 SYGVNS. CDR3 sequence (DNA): TGTGCCAGCAGTAACTTCAACGGGACAGACACTGAAGCTTTCTTT. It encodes CASSNFNGTDTEAFF.

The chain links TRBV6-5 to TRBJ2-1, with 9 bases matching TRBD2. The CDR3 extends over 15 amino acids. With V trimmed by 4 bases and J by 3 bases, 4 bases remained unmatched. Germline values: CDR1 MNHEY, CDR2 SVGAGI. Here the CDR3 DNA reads TGTGCCAGCAGTTCCTCGACTAGCGGCTACAATGAGCAGTTCTTC. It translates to CASSSSTSGYNEQFF.

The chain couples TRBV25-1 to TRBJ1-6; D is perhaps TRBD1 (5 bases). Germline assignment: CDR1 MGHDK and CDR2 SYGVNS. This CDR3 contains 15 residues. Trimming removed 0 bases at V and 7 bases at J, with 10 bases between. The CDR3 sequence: CASSEYPGENSPLHF. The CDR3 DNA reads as TGTGCCAGCAGTGAATATCCGGGGGAGAATTCACCCCTCCACTTT. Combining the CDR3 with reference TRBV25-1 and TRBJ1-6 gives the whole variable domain EADIYQTPRYLVIGTGKKITLECSQTMGHDKMYWYQQDPGMELHLIHYSYGVNSTEKGDLSSESTVSRIRTEHFPLTLESARPSHTSQYLCASSEYPGENSPLHFGNGTRLTVT.

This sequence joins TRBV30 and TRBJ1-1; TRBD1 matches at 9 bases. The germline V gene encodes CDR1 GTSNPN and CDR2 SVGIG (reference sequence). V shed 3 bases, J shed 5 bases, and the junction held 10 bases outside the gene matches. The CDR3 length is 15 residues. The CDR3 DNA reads TGTGCCTGGAGATTAAGTGACAGGGGGTCTACTGAAGCTTTCTTT. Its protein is CAWRLSDRGSTEAFF.

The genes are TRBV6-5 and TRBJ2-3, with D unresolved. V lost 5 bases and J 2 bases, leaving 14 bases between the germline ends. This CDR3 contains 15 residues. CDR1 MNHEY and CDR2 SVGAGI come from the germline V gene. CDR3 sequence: CASSTLLAPTDTQYF. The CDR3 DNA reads TGTGCCAGCAGTACCCTGTTGGCCCCCACAGATACGCAGTATTTT.

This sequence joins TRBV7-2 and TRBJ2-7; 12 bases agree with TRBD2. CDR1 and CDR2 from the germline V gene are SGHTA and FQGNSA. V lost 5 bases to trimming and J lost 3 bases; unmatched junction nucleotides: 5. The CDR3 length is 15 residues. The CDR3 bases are TGTGCCAGCAGCCTGACTAGCGGGAGTAACTACGAGCAGTACTTC. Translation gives CASSLTSGSNYEQYF. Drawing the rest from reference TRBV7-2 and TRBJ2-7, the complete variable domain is GAGVSQSPSNKVTEKGKDVELRCDPISGHTALYWYRQSLGQGLEFLIYFQGNSAPDKSGLPSDRFSAERTGGSVSTLTIQRTQQEDSAVYLCASSLTSGSNYEQYFGPGTRLTVT.

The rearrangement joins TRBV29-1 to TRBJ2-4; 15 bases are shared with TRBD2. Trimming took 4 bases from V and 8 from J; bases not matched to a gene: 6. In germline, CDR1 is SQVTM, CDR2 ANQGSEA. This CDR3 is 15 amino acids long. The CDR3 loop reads CSVGTSGGVEDIQYF. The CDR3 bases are TGCAGCGTTGGGACTAGCGGGGGGGTGGAGGACATTCAGTACTTC.

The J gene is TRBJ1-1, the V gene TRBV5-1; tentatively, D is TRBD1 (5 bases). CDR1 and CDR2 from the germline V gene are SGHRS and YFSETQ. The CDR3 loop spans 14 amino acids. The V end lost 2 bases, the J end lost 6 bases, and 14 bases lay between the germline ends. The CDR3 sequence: CASSFGDPGAEAFF. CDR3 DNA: TGCGCCAGCAGCTTCGGCGACCCGGGGGCTGAAGCTTTCTTT.

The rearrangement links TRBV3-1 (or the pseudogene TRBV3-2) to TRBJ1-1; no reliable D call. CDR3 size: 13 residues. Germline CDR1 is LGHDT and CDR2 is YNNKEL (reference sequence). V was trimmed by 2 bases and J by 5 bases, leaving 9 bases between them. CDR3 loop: CASSQNPRTEAFF. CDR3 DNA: TGTGCCAGCAGCCAAAACCCCCGGACTGAAGCTTTCTTT.

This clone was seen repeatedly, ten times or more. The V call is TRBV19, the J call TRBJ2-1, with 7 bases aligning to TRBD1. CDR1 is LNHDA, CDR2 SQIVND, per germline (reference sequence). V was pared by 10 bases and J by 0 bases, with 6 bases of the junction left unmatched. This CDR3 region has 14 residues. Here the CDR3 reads CATEDRSSYNEQFF. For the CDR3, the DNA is TGTGCCACCGAGGACAGGAGCTCCTACAATGAGCAGTTCTTC.